One sample yielded the 3 T cell receptor beta chains listed below, sequenced in a study of blood T cell repertoires in COVID-19. Clones were sequenced by immunoSEQ multiplex PCR, and TCRdb holds only the in-frame ones, with some missing. In the table there are approximately 44,000 clones, around 88% of which are singletons. Source material: peripheral blood. The receptors here all came from a human donor in a cohort sampled during active COVID-19.

The chain uses TRBV5-4 and TRBJ1-3, with 7 nucleotides matching TRBD1. The CDR3 runs 15 residues. The V segment lost 5 bases and the J segment 3 bases; nucleotides outside the gene matches: 8. The germline V gene encodes CDR1 SGHNT and CDR2 YYREEE (reference sequence). As DNA, the CDR3 is TGTGCCAGCAGTCCGACAGGGATTAATGGAAACACCATATATTTT. Translation: CASSPTGINGNTIYF.

The chain joins TRBV30 to TRBJ1-1; maybe TRBD1 (6 bases). The CDR3 spans 13 residues. Trimming left V 5 bases short and J 7 bases short, with 17 bases between. Looked up from germline, CDR1 is GTSNPN and CDR2 is SVGIG (reference sequence). Here the CDR3 DNA reads TGTGCCTGGGCCCGCGGGGGGCTTGTTGAAGCTTTCTTT. This encodes CAWARGGLVEAFF.

V is TRBV19 and J is TRBJ1-3; D remains ambiguous. The length of the CDR3 is 12 residues. Trimming left V 6 bases short and J 4 bases short, with 7 bases between. The V gene's germline CDR1 is LNHDA and CDR2 SQIVND (reference sequence). DNA for the CDR3: TGTGCCAGTAGCCACGCGGGAAACACCATATATTTT. Protein: CASSHAGNTIYF.